The 2 T cell receptor beta chains listed next were all sequenced from one sample in a study of shared T cell receptors in the human thymus. Assay used: immunoSEQ multiplex PCR; TCRdb lists only in-frame clones, some missing. The sample shows hundreds of thousands of clones, around 87% of them seen only once. The sample was also reused in another study, on human thymus T cells.

Sequences were obtained from thymocytes. The receptors here all came from a boy under three years old with a congenital heart defect.

The table lists this clone with a count of one. The J gene is TRBJ2-7, the V gene TRBV28; D might be TRBD2 (6 bases). Looked up from germline, CDR1 is MDHEN and CDR2 is SYDVKM. Trimming shortened V by 3 bases and J by 6 bases, and 27 bases separated the two germline ends. CDR3 length: 18 amino acids. CDR3 bases: TGTGCCAGCAGTTTTCATCATTTCCACCCGATCACTAGCTGCGAGCAGTACTTC. Its translation: CASSFHHFHPITSCEQYF.

The rearrangement joins TRBV6-5 to TRBJ2-3, with D perhaps matching TRBD2 (6 bases). V gave up 2 bases and J gave up 3 bases, with 12 bases separating them. In germline, CDR1 is MNHEY, CDR2 SVGAGI. The CDR3 is 15 amino acids. The CDR3 region is CASSYGGGTTDTQYF. The CDR3 bases are TGTGCCAGCAGTTACGGTGGCGGGACGACAGATACGCAGTATTTT.